Presented here are 12 T cell receptor beta chains from one specimen sequenced in a study of early T cells in non-severe SARS-CoV-2 infection. TCRdb reanalysed the 5' RACE reads using MiXCR and keeps one entry per CDR3 protein. The sample records 68,000 or so distinct CDR3 sequences, approximately 10% being singletons. Sequencing used whole blood. These receptors came from an adult who was a healthcare worker with PCR-confirmed SARS-CoV-2 infection or an uninfected control (not recorded which).

The genes are TRBV9 and TRBJ2-7; D possibly corresponds to TRBD2 (6 bases). Germline lookup yields CDR1 SGDLS and CDR2 YYNGEE. V lost 0 bases to trimming and J lost 4 bases, with 11 bases between them. This CDR3 has 14 residues. CDR3 region: CASSVGALAYEQYF. In DNA form, the CDR3 reads TGTGCCAGCAGCGTAGGCGCCCTAGCGTACGAGCAGTACTTC. Using reference TRBV9 and TRBJ2-7 for the parts outside the CDR3, the full variable domain is DSGVTQTPKHLITATGQRVTLRCSPRSGDLSVYWYQQSLDQGLQFLIQYYNGEERAKGNILERFSAQQFPDLHSELNLSSLELGDSALYFCASSVGALAYEQYFGPGTRLTVT.

V usage is TRBV7-9 and J usage is TRBJ2-1, with a weak D call TRBD2 (6 bases). V was pared by 5 bases and J by 4 bases, with 18 bases between. Per the germline V gene, CDR1 is SEHNR and CDR2 is FQNEAQ (reference sequence). The CDR3 loop spans 16 amino acids. In nucleotides, the CDR3 is TGTGCCAGCAGCCCGGGACTCCCCACATTTTACAATGAGCAGTTCTTC. This codes for CASSPGLPTFYNEQFF.

The chain employs TRBV6-1 and TRBJ2-3; D remains ambiguous. The germline gives CDR1 MNHNS, CDR2 SASEGT. The CDR3 spans 13 residues. Trimming removed 6 bases at V and 2 bases at J, with 9 bases between. The CDR3 protein is CASRVGTTDTQYF. The CDR3 DNA sequence: TGTGCCAGCAGGGTTGGAACCACAGATACGCAGTATTTT.

This clonotype came up many times. The rearrangement joins TRBV6-2 or TRBV6-3 to TRBJ2-1; the D is unclear. The CDR3 is made up of 12 amino acids. V lost 1 base, J lost 8 bases, and 6 bases lay in between. Germline values: CDR1 MNHEY, CDR2 SVGEGT. The CDR3 nucleotides are TGTGCCAGCAGTTACTGGGTAGATGAGCAGTTCTTC. It specifies CASSYWVDEQFF.

The CDR3 DNA follows: TGCAGTGCTGCCTCCAGGGACAACTATCAGCCCCAGCATTTT. This translates into CSAASRDNYQPQHF. The V gene is TRBV20-1, the J gene TRBJ1-5; TRBD1 might be the D (6 bases). Germline-derived CDR1 and CDR2 are DFQATT and SNEGSKA (reference sequence). The CDR3 is 14 residues long. Trimming took 5 bases from V and 5 from J, leaving 16 bases between them.

This rearrangement joins TRBV4-3 to TRBJ2-5, with TRBD2 matching over 8 bases. The junction had 7 bases not matched to a gene; V was cut back by 0 bases and J by 7 bases. Per the germline V gene, CDR1 is LGHNA and CDR2 is YSLEER. The CDR3 length is 15 residues. For the CDR3, the DNA is TGCGCCAGCAGCCAAGAAGGCGGGGGGCTGGGGACCCAGTACTTC. Its translation: CASSQEGGGLGTQYF.

This chain links TRBV7-9 with TRBJ2-1; tentative D call: TRBD1 (5 bases). The CDR3 length is 11 residues. V gave up 8 bases and J gave up 12 bases, with 14 bases separating them. Germline V gene lookup returns CDR1 SEHNR and CDR2 FQNEAQ (reference sequence). CDR3 in amino acids: CASVLPQGQFF. The CDR3 nucleotides read TGTGCCAGCGTCCTACCCCAGGGGCAGTTCTTC.

V and J are TRBV7-9 and TRBJ2-7; 7 nucleotides match TRBD2. The V and J ends lost 5 bases and 6 bases, in that order; junction bases with no gene match: 13. Germline V CDR1 and CDR2: SEHNR, FQNEAQ (reference sequence). This CDR3 contains 15 residues. CDR3 region: CASSPREALRSEQYF. The CDR3, as DNA: TGTGCCAGCAGCCCCCGGGAGGCCCTGCGCTCCGAGCAGTACTTC.

This clonotype came up many times. V gene TRBV11-2 combines with J gene TRBJ1-6; TRBD1 agrees at 9 bases. Germline V CDR1 and CDR2: SGHAT, FQNNGV. The CDR3 totals 14 residues. V gave up 5 bases and J gave up 6 bases; unmatched junction bases: 2. The chain's CDR3 is CASSKDRGNSPLHF. DNA for the CDR3: TGTGCCAGCAGCAAGGACAGGGGTAATTCACCCCTCCACTTT.

This clonotype was counted ten times or more. The chain uses TRBV11-2 and TRBJ2-2; 8 bases fit TRBD2. The ends lost 5 bases at V and 6 bases at J; junction bases unmatched: 11. This CDR3 has 16 residues. Germline CDR1 is SGHAT and CDR2 is FQNNGV. The CDR3 loop reads CASSPEAAGDPGELFF. In DNA form, the CDR3 reads TGTGCCAGCAGCCCTGAGGCAGCGGGAGATCCCGGGGAGCTGTTTTTT.

A few counts support this clonotype. The chain joins TRBV6-2 or TRBV6-3 to TRBJ2-7; D not certain. The ends were cut back, 0 bases at V and 6 bases at J, with 30 bases in the middle. The CDR3 runs 20 residues. CDR1 is MNHEY and CDR2 is SVGEGT in the germline V gene. CDR3 protein: CASSYSSYREAGMKPGEQYF. CDR3 coding DNA: TGTGCCAGCAGTTACTCCTCGTACCGCGAAGCTGGGATGAAACCTGGCGAGCAGTACTTC.

This clonotype was counted a few times. The chain uses TRBV5-1 and TRBJ1-4, with D tentatively TRBD1 (5 bases). CDR3 size: 15 residues. V was trimmed by 0 bases and J by 5 bases, leaving 11 bases between them. Germline-derived CDR1 and CDR2 are SGHRS and YFSETQ. DNA of the CDR3: TGCGCCAGCAGCTTGGAGGGACGGATGAATGAAAAACTGTTTTTT. It yields the protein CASSLEGRMNEKLFF.